This entry describes one T cell receptor beta chain. TCRdb re-called the multiplex PCR reads through MiXCR, storing one row per CDR3 protein. The sample lists 150,000 to 200,000 distinct CDR3 sequences, 31% seen once, with 4.3% in the top ten. The sample comes from a study of breast tumors, draining lymph nodes, adjacent tissues. Breast cancer patients provided tissue from their axillary draining lymph nodes. With 2 bases clipped from V and 2 bases from J, the junction kept 5 bases outside the gene matches. Looked up from germline, CDR1 is DFQATT and CDR2 is SNEGSKA (reference sequence). CDR3 size: 16 residues.

The sample taken for sequencing was axillary lymph node tissue. The receptor's source is a female donor with breast cancer. Some clones in this sample may be carry-over from other donors' samples. The chain recombines TRBV20-1 with TRBJ2-2, with 10 nucleotides matching TRBD2. The CDR3 loop is CSARRASGGNTGELFF. The CDR3 nucleotides read TGCAGTGCTAGAAGGGCTAGCGGGGGCAACACCGGGGAGCTGTTTTTT.